This T cell receptor (beta chain) emerged from a study of high-grade serous ovarian cancer treatment subgroups. Across the whole study: On average, just over 14,000 reads and 6,500 to 8,000 unique TCR beta rearrangements were obtained per sample.

Libraries were prepared by immunoSEQ multiplex PCR; TCRdb keeps only in-frame clonotypes and omits some of them. The table lists roughly 3,000 clones, roughly 85% of them singletons. Germline CDR1 is MDHEN and CDR2 is SYDVKM. Trimming cost V 6 bases and J 2 bases; bases outside gene matches: 7. This CDR3 is built from 15 residues. Comment on this clone: Its specificity is not known.

Tumor tissue was taken before any definitive surgery or chemotherapy was given. Findings of the study overall: Different patients shared almost no repertoire; same-patient tumors shared 0.11 to 0.79.

V gene TRBV28 combines with J gene TRBJ2-3, with 8 positions matching TRBD2. The source material was tumor tissue. This clonotype originated in a human donor with high-grade serous ovarian cancer. CDR3 region: CASSPGTRLTDTQYF. The CDR3 DNA reads as TGTGCCAGCAGCCCCGGGACTAGACTCACAGATACGCAGTATTTT.